This record covers a single TCR beta chain. This receptor's antigen is unknown. No much larger clonotype is one base removed from it; base qualities were not supplied. TCRbeta CDR3 regions were amplified from genomic DNA by means of the immunoSEQ Assay, a bias-controlled multiplex PCR. The authors' pipeline ran thus. Within the assay, amplification of reference gene primers was used to estimate how many nucleated cells each sample contained. To quantify the absolute abundance of each unique TCRbeta CDR3 rearrangement, sequence reads were collapsed and filtered. For each sample, productive Simpson clonality was calculated as the square root of Simpson's diversity index over productive rearrangements. Drawn from immuneACCESS, this table holds only the in-frame rearrangements with V and J called that TCRdb kept. Clones are partly lost; checked studies trace under half to an unresolved V gene and leave the rest unexplained. D and trimming come from the DNA, and the V and J calls and clone size come from that table. The table for this sample lists approximately 360,000 clones; around 90% of them were counted only once. The ten largest clones capture roughly 6.8% of the sample.

The data originate from a study of blood T cell repertoires in COVID-19 (dated by TCRdb to about 2020). For context, the study as a whole: The collaborator samples originated in the United States, Italy and Spain and spanned the acute and convalescent phases of COVID-19. The repertoires were released in a freely available public database meant as a resource for research on the immune response to SARS-CoV-2. The samples were drawn from the first 160 participants of the ongoing ImmuneRACE study and from more than 1,000 subjects provided by 6 global collaborators. HLA class I and class II types, where available, came from metadata supplied by the sample provider rather than from assay-based typing. The sample metadata nearly always contained a de-identified subject ID, COVID-19 status, age in years and sex. The prospective study material was composed of cDNA or gDNA derived from T cells, B-cell-depleted T cells, or PBMCs. Deeply sampled blood TCRbeta repertoires from subjects exposed to, actively infected with, or recovered from COVID-19 were included in the dataset. Paper-wide results and their limitations: The quantity of clinical and demographic metadata differed by source and by participant and was supplied without curation.

Whole blood was collected in K2EDTA tubes by collaborating institutions according to the institutions' own protocols. For TCRbeta analysis, collaborators shipped samples as frozen whole blood, isolated PBMCs, or DNA extracted from either of those sample types. Inclusive of the bounding cysteine and phenylalanine, the CDR3 is 15 residues long. CDR3 DNA is the only sequence kept; it has 45 bases, read in frame from the first base. Trimming leaves V shorter by 7 bases and J shorter by 0 bases, with the junction holding 9 bases beyond the gene matches. The germline V gene sets CDR1 to SGHTA and CDR2 to FQGNSA.

Sequencing input: peripheral blood. This clonotype was sampled from a man aged 18-30 years with active or convalescent COVID-19. The receptor chain draws on TRBV7-2 and TRBJ2-7, and 7 bases in between align with TRBD1. The CDR3 reads as follows: CASIKDRTSSYEQYF. The DNA sequence is given as TGTGCCAGCATCAAGGACAGGACGAGCTCCTACGAGCAGTACTTC.